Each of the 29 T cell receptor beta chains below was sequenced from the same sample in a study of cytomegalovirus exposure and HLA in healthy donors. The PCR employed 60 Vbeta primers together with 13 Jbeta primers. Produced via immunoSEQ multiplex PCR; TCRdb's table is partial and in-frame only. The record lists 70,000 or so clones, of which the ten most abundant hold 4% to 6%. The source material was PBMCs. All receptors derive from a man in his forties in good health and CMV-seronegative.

The CDR3 region has the DNA TGTGCCAGCAGTTCGGACAGGATCTATAGCAATCAGCCCCAGCATTTT. It is translated as CASSSDRIYSNQPQHF. The V call is TRBV2, the J call TRBJ1-5; 7 bases map to TRBD1. Germline values: CDR1 SNHLY, CDR2 FYNNEI. This CDR3 region has 16 residues. V gave up 5 bases and J gave up 0 bases; unmatched junction bases: 7.

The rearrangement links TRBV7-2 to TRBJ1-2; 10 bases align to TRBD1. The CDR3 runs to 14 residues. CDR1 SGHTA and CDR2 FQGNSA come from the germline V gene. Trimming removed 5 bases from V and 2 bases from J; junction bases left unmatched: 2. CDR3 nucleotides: TGTGCCAGCAGCCGGGACAGGGGAAACTATGGCTACACCTTC. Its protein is CASSRDRGNYGYTF.

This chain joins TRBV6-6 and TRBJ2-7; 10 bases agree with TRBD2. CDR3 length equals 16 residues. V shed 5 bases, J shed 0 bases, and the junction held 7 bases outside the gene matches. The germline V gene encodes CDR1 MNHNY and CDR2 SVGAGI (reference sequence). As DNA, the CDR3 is TGTGCCAGCAGTCATGGGCCTAGCGGGAGCTCCTACGAGCAGTACTTC. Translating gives CASSHGPSGSSYEQYF.

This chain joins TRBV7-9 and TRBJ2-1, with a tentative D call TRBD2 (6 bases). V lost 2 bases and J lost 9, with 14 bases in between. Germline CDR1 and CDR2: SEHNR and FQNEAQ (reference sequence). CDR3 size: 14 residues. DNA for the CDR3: TGTGCCAGCAGCTTAAAAACGGGGGACGCTGAGCAGTTCTTC. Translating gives CASSLKTGDAEQFF. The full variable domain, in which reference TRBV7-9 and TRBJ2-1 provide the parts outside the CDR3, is DTGVSQNPRHKITKRGQNVTFRCDPISEHNRLYWYRQTLGQGPEFLTYFQNEAQLEKSRLLSDRFSAERPKGSFSTLEIQRTEQGDSAMYLCASSLKTGDAEQFFGPGTRLTVL.

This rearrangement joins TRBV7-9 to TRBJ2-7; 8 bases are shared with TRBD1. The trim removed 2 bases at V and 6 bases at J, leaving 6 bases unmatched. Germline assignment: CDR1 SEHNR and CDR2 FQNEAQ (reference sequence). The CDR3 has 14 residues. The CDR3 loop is CASSLPGQASEQYF. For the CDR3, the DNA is TGTGCCAGCAGCTTACCGGGACAGGCCTCCGAGCAGTACTTC.

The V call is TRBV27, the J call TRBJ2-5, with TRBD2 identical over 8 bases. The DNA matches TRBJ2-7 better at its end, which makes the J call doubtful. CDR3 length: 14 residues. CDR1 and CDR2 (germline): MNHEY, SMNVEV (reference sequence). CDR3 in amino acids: CASSLVGRAYEQYF. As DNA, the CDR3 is TGTGCCAGCAGTTTGGTCGGGAGGGCCTACGAGCAGTACTTC.

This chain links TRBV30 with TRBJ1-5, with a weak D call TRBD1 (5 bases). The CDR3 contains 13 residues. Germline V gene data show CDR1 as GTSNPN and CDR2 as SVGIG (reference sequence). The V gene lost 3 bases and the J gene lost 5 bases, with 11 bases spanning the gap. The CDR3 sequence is CAWSSGVDQPQHF. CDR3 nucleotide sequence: TGTGCCTGGAGCTCGGGGGTGGATCAGCCCCAGCATTTT.

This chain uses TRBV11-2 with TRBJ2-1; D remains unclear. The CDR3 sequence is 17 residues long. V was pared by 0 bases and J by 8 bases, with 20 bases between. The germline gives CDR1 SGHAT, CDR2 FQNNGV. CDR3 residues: CASSLERRGASFHEQFF. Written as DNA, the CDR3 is TGTGCCAGCAGCTTAGAAAGAAGAGGCGCATCTTTCCATGAGCAGTTCTTC.

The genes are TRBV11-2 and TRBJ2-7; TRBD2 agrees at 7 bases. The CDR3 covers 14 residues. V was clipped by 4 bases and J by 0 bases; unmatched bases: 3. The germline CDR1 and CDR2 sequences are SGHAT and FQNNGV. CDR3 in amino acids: CASSWGGSSYEQYF. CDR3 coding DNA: TGTGCCAGCAGCTGGGGCGGGAGCTCCTACGAGCAGTACTTC.

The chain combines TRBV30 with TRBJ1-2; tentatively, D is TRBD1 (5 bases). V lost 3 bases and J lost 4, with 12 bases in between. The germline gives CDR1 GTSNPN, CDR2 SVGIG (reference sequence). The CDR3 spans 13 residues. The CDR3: CAWSPGLIYGYTF. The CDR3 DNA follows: TGTGCCTGGAGCCCGGGACTGATCTATGGCTACACCTTC.

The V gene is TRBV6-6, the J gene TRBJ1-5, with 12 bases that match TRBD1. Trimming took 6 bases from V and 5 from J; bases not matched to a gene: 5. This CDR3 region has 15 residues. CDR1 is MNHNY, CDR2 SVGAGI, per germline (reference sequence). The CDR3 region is CASRYGTGGDQPQHF. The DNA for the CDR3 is TGTGCCAGCAGATACGGGACAGGGGGCGATCAGCCCCAGCATTTT.

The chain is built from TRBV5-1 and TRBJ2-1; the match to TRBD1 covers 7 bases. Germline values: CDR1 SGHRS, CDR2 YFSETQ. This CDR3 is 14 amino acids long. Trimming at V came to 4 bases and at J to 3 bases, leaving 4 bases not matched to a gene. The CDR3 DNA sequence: TGCGCCAGCAGCGGGGGACAGATCTACAATGAGCAGTTCTTC. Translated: CASSGGQIYNEQFF.

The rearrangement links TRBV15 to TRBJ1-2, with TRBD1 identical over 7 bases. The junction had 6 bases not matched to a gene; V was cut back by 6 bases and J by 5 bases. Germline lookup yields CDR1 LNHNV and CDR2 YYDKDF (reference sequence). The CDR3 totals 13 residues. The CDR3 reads CATSRDRFYGYTF. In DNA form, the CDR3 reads TGTGCCACCAGTAGGGACAGATTTTATGGCTACACCTTC.

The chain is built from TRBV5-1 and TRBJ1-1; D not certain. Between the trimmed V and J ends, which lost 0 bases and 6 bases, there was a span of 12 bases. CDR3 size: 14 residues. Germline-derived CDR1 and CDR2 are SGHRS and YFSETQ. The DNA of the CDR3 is TGCGCCAGCAGCTTGGGGGCATCAAACGCTGAAGCTTTCTTT. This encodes CASSLGASNAEAFF.

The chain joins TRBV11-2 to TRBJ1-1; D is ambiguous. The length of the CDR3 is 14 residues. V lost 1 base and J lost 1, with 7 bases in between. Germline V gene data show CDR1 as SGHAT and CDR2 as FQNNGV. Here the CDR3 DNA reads TGTGCCAGCAGCTTAGGAGTTGAGAACACTGAAGCTTTCTTT. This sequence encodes CASSLGVENTEAFF.

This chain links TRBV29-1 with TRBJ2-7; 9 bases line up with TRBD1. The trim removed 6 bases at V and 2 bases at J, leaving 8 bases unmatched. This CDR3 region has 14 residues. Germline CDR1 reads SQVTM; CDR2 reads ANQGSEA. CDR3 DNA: TGCAGCGTCGATTCCGGGACAGGGACCTACGAGCAGTACTTC. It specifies CSVDSGTGTYEQYF.

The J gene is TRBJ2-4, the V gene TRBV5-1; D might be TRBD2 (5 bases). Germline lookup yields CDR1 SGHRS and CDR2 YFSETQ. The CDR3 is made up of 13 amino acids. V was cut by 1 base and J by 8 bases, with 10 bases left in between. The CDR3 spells CASSLKLGDIQYF. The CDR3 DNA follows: TGCGCCAGCAGCTTGAAATTGGGAGACATTCAGTACTTC.

DNA for the CDR3: TGTGCCAGCAGCGCCGAAAGAGGCTCTGGAAACACCATATATTTT. Its protein product is CASSAERGSGNTIYF. The chain is built from TRBV7-2 and TRBJ1-3; D remains unclear. Trimming shortened V by 5 bases and J by 0 bases, and 11 bases separated the two germline ends. The CDR3 extends over 15 amino acids. Germline V CDR1 and CDR2: SGHTA, FQGNSA.

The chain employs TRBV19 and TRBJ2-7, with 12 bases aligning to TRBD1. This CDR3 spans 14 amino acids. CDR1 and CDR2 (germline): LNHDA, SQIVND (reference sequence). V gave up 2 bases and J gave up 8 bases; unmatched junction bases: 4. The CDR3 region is CASSIIGTGGQQYF. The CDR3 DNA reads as TGTGCCAGTAGTATAATAGGGACAGGGGGCCAGCAGTACTTC.

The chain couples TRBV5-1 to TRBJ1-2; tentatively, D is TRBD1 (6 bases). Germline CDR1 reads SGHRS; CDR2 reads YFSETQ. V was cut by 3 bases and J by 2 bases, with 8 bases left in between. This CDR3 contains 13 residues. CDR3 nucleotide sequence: TGCGCCAGCAGCTGGGACATCAACTATGGCTACACCTTC. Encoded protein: CASSWDINYGYTF.

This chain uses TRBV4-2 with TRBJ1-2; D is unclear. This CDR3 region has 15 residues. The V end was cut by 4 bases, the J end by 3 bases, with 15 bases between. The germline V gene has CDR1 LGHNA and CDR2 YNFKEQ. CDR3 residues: CASSPSEGQYYGYTF. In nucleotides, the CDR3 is TGTGCCAGCAGCCCGTCCGAGGGCCAATACTATGGCTACACCTTC.

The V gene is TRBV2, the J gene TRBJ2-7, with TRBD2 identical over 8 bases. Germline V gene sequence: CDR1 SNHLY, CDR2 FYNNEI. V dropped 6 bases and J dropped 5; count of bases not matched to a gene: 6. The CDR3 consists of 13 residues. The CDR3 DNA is TGTGCCAGCAGCCTCGAGCGGGAGAACGAGCAGTACTTC. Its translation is CASSLERENEQYF. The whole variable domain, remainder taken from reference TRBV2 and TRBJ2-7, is EPEVTQTPSHQVTQMGQEVILRCVPISNHLYFYWYRQILGQKVEFLVSFYNNEISEKSEIFDDQFSVERPDGSNFTLKIRSTKLEDSAMYFCASSLERENEQYFGPGTRLTVT.

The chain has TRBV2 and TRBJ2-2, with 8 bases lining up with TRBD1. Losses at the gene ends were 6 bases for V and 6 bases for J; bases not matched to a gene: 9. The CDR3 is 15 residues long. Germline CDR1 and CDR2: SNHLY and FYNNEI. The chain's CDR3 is CASSPGQVFAGELFF. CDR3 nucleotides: TGTGCCAGCAGCCCGGGACAGGTATTCGCCGGGGAGCTGTTTTTT. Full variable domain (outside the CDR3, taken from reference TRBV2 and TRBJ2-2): EPEVTQTPSHQVTQMGQEVILRCVPISNHLYFYWYRQILGQKVEFLVSFYNNEISEKSEIFDDQFSVERPDGSNFTLKIRSTKLEDSAMYFCASSPGQVFAGELFFGEGSRLTVL.

The CDR3 sequence is CASSTTGGSPHEQYF. CDR3 nucleotide sequence: TGTGCCAGCAGTACGACCGGGGGGAGTCCCCACGAGCAGTACTTC. V is TRBV6-5 and J is TRBJ2-7; 7 nucleotides line up with TRBD2. V shed 5 bases, J shed 5 bases, and the junction held 12 bases outside the gene matches. Per the germline V gene, CDR1 is MNHEY and CDR2 is SVGAGI. The CDR3 consists of 15 residues.

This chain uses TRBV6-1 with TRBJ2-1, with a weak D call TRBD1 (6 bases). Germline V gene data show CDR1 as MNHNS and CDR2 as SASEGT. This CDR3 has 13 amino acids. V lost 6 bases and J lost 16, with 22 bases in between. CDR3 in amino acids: CASSPNTRGSGFF. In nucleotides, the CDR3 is TGTGCCAGCAGCCCTAACACGAGGGGGTCGGGATTCTTC.

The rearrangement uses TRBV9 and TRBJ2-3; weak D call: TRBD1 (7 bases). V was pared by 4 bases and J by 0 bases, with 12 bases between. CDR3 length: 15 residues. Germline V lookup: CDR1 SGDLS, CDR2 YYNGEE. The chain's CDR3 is CASSPSGGSTDTQYF. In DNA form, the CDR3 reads TGTGCCAGCAGCCCTTCAGGGGGGAGCACAGATACGCAGTATTTT. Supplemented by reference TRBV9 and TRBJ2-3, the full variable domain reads DSGVTQTPKHLITATGQRVTLRCSPRSGDLSVYWYQQSLDQGLQFLIQYYNGEERAKGNILERFSAQQFPDLHSELNLSSLELGDSALYFCASSPSGGSTDTQYFGPGTRLTVL.

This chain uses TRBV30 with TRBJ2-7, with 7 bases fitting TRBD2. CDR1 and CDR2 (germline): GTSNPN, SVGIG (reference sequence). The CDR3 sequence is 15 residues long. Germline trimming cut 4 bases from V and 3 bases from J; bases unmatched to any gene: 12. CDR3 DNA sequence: TGTGCCTGGACCCCAAAGGGGAGGGGAAGCTACGAGCAGTACTTC. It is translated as CAWTPKGRGSYEQYF.

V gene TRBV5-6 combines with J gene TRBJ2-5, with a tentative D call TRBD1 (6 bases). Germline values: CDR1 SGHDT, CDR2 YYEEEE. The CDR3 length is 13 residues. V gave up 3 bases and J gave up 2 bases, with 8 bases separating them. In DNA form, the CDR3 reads TGTGCCAGCAGCTGGACAGATCAAGAGACCCAGTACTTC. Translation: CASSWTDQETQYF.

CDR3 region: CASRPPTGVNTEAFF. The CDR3, as DNA: TGTGCCAGCAGACCACCGACAGGGGTGAACACTGAAGCTTTCTTT. The chain uses TRBV6-5 and TRBJ1-1; 8 bases align to TRBD1. CDR1 is MNHEY, CDR2 SVGAGI, per germline. The CDR3 loop spans 15 amino acids. V shed 6 bases, J shed 0 bases, and the junction held 6 bases outside the gene matches.